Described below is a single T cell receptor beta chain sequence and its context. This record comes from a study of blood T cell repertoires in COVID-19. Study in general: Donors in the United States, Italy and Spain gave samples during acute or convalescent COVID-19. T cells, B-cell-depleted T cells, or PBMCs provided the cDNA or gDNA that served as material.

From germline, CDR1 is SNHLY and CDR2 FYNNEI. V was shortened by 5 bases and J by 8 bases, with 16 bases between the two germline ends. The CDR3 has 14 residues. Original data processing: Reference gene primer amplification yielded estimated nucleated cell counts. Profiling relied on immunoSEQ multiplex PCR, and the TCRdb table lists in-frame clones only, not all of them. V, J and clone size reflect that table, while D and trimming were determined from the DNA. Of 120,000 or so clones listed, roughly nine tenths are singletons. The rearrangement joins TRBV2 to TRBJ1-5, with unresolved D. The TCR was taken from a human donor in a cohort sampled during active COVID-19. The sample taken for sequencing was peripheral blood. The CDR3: CASSKHNLGEPQHF. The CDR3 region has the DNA TGTGCCAGCAGTAAACATAACCTCGGGGAGCCCCAGCATTTT.